A selection of T cell receptor beta chains follows, all from one sample in a study of OX40 agonist ivuxolimab in advanced cancers. Clones were read by immunoSEQ multiplex PCR, and TCRdb kept only the in-frame ones, dropping some. This sample has approximately 22,000 clones, with around 85% found just once. Source: CD4+ or CD8+ T cells sorted from blood, taken in a trial of the OX40 agonist ivuxolimab. All receptors come from an adult with an advanced solid tumor such as melanoma, head and neck, liver or kidney cancer. Both conserved end residues are part of each CDR3. The D gene is left open where the match is weak. Clone size is given for some rows only: seen once, a few or many times, or a class if the clone is expanded.

TRBV7-8	TRBD2	TRBJ2-1	few	CASSFRNGGWGNEQFF	TGTGCCAGCAGCTTTCGGAACGGGGGGTGGGGCAATGAGCAGTTCTTC
TRBV9	.	TRBJ1-1	.	CASSVSGGNTEAFF	TGTGCCAGCAGCGTAAGTGGGGGAAACACTGAAGCTTTCTTT
TRBV27	.	TRBJ2-1	.	CASSFGQTNEQFF	TGTGCCAGCAGTTTTGGGCAGACCAATGAGCAGTTCTTC
TRBV14	TRBD2	TRBJ2-1	.	CASSQGIRELAGGTNEQFF	TGTGCCAGCAGCCAAGGGATCAGGGAACTAGCGGGAGGGACCAATGAGCAGTTCTTC
TRBV13	.	TRBJ2-1	.	CASSPPPGYVHNEQFF	TGTGCCAGCAGCCCCCCCCCGGGGTATGTACACAATGAGCAGTTCTTC
TRBV28	TRBD1	TRBJ2-7	.	CASSVSGGFGEQYF	TGTGCCAGCAGTGTCTCAGGGGGATTCGGGGAGCAGTACTTC
TRBV4-3	.	TRBJ2-7	.	CASSPLGNYEQYF	TGCGCCAGCAGCCCACTTGGGAACTACGAGCAGTACTTC
TRBV11-3	TRBD2	TRBJ2-5	.	CASSHPRAGGEETQYF	TGTGCCAGCAGCCACCCTCGGGCGGGAGGGGAAGAGACCCAGTACTTC
TRBV5-1	TRBD2	TRBJ2-3	.	CASSSRLAGGTSTDTQYF	TGCGCCAGCAGCTCCAGACTAGCGGGGGGCACAAGCACAGATACGCAGTATTTT
TRBV5-8	TRBD2	TRBJ2-5	.	CASSSGLADIQETQYF	TGTGCCAGCAGCTCGGGACTAGCGGATATCCAAGAGACCCAGTACTTC
TRBV7-9	.	TRBJ1-3	.	CASSPPRGFGNTIYF	TGTGCCAGCAGCCCCCCGAGAGGGTTCGGAAACACCATATATTTT
TRBV13	.	TRBJ2-2	.	CASSSRTERISGELFF	TGTGCCAGCAGCTCCCGGACAGAGAGAATTTCCGGGGAGCTGTTTTTT
TRBV7-9	TRBD2	TRBJ2-1	few	CASSSGLAASYNEQFF	TGTGCCAGCAGCTCTGGGCTAGCGGCCTCCTACAATGAGCAGTTCTTC
TRBV21-1	.	TRBJ2-7	.	CASSKAPTGETYEQYF	TGTGCCAGCAGCAAAGCCCCTACAGGAGAAACCTACGAGCAGTACTTC
TRBV29-1	TRBD1	TRBJ2-1	.	CSGRQGSYNEQFF	TGCAGCGGCAGACAGGGCTCCTACAATGAGCAGTTCTTC
TRBV6-1	.	TRBJ2-5	large	CASLYTGLQETQYF	TGTGCCAGTCTGTATACCGGCCTCCAAGAGACCCAGTACTTC
TRBV5-4	TRBD2	TRBJ2-1	.	CASSSGLAGGEQFF	TGTGCCAGCAGCTCGGGACTAGCGGGAGGCGAGCAGTTCTTC
TRBV5-4	TRBD1	TRBJ2-1	.	CASSSRQGAIIEQFF	TGTGCCAGCAGCTCGCGACAGGGGGCGATCATTGAGCAGTTCTTC
TRBV11-1	TRBD1	TRBJ2-7	.	CASSLTGYEQYF	TGTGCCAGCAGCTTGACAGGGTACGAGCAGTACTTC
TRBV9	.	TRBJ1-4	.	CASSVVSGHNEKLFF	TGTGCCAGCAGCGTAGTGTCAGGGCATAATGAAAAACTGTTTTTT
TRBV7-2	TRBD1	TRBJ1-2	once	CASSSKLGTGDYGYTF	TGTGCCAGCAGCTCCAAGCTAGGGACAGGGGACTATGGCTACACCTTC
TRBV7-9	.	TRBJ1-1	.	CASSLVVPEAFF	TGTGCCAGCAGCTTAGTCGTCCCTGAAGCTTTCTTT
TRBV4-1	TRBD1	TRBJ2-1	.	CASSQAGTASYNEQFF	TGCGCCAGCAGCCAAGCCGGGACAGCATCCTACAATGAGCAGTTCTTC